This TCR beta chain was identified in a study of a mutant IDH1 vaccine in newly diagnosed glioma. In the case of this clone: Its antigen remains unidentified.

General observations from the study: Vaccination elicited immune responses in approximately 93% of patients.

Time point indicated: week 5, during vaccination. What each vaccine dose contained was 300 ug of mutant IDH1 20-mer peptide, accompanied by topical imiquimod. The table came from immunoSEQ multiplex PCR; TCRdb's copy has only in-frame clones and leaves some out. The sample consists of 45,000 to 70,000 clones, around 81% of them appearing once. The input for sequencing was PBMCs, taken from a glioma patient whose treatment included an IDH1 peptide vaccine. This TCR was recovered from a man aged 30 to 45 with glioma.

CDR3 in amino acids: CASSGGTVGNQPQHF. CDR3 coding DNA: TGTGCCAGTAGTGGAGGGACAGTAGGCAATCAGCCCCAGCATTTT. The chain carries TRBV19 and TRBJ1-5; TRBD1 matches at 7 bases. With 5 bases clipped from V and 2 bases from J, the junction kept 6 bases outside the gene matches. The CDR3 spans 15 residues. Looked up from germline, CDR1 is LNHDA and CDR2 is SQIVND (reference sequence).